The clone carrying this TCR beta chain was found a few times. Its antigen remains unidentified. The data were obtained in a study of cytomegalovirus exposure and HLA in healthy donors. Germline values: CDR1 LNHDA, CDR2 SQIVND (reference sequence). The CDR3 loop spans 15 amino acids. V shed 6 bases and J shed 0 bases, with 14 bases lying between them. The donors were part of the validation cohort of around 110 subjects. That cohort was separate from the first cohort, which comprised under 700 subjects. Findings and caveats of the study: In vitro assays verified that a few CMV-associated chains recognized CMV antigens specifically. The listing of roughly 160 TCR beta chains classed them as cytomegalovirus-associated.

Sequenced by immunoSEQ multiplex PCR; TCRdb stores in-frame clones only, minus some. The sample records under 100,000 clones, roughly 96% being singletons. Sequenced material: PBMCs. This TCR was sampled from a woman younger than 30 in good health and CMV-seronegative. The chain couples TRBV19 to TRBJ1-1; unclear D gene. In DNA, the CDR3 is TGTGCCAGTAGGCCCGCGGCAGCGATGAACACTGAAGCTTTCTTT. Translating gives CASRPAAAMNTEAFF.